This T cell receptor beta chain is drawn from a study of cytomegalovirus exposure and HLA in healthy donors. Whole-study findings and limits: Analysis was carried out at a later point, and it linked a missense DCLRE1C variant to TCR beta V- and J-gene trimming.

A remark on this clone: Its target is not known.

PCR primers comprised 60 Vbeta and 13 Jbeta primers. Repertoires were generated with immunoSEQ multiplex PCR, while TCRdb's copy carries only in-frame clones and drops some. The sample comprises over 150,000 clones, 76% of which are singletons, and under 1.5% rests with the top ten. The V gene's germline CDR1 is SGHTA and CDR2 FQGNSA. V was pared by 3 bases and J by 11 bases, with 4 bases of the junction left unmatched. CDR3 length: 12 amino acids. Sequenced sample: PBMCs. The clonotype was recovered from a man in his sixties in good health and CMV-seronegative. The chain uses TRBV7-2 and TRBJ1-5; 7 nucleotides match TRBD1. In DNA form, the CDR3 reads TGTGCCAGCAGCTTCGTACAGGGGACCCAGCATTTT. This encodes CASSFVQGTQHF.